This passage covers 9 T cell receptor beta chains from one sample sequenced in a study of beta chain features in type 1 diabetes. The antigens of these receptors remain unknown. The isolated RNA, all of it, was reverse transcribed, so expressed TCRB transcripts were what got sequenced. Produced via immunoSEQ multiplex PCR; TCRdb's table is partial and in-frame only. Among 600,000 or so clones listed, roughly an eighth were seen once. Regarding the study as a whole: People with Type 1 diabetes carried modestly yet significantly shorter TCRB CDR3s in all four CD4+ subsets.

Material for sequencing was naive CD4+ T cells from blood. The source of these receptors is a man in his thirties or forties with type 1 diabetes.

The rearrangement links TRBV7-8 to TRBJ2-3; TRBD2 agrees at 10 bases. The CDR3 covers 17 residues. Germline CDR1 SGHVS, CDR2 FQNEAQ. V was pared by 3 bases and J by 1 base, with 7 bases of the junction left unmatched. The CDR3 DNA follows: TGTGCCAGCAGCTTGGAACTAGCGGGGTTGGGCACAGATACGCAGTATTTT. This gives the protein CASSLELAGLGTDTQYF.

This clone was found a few times. The genes are TRBV25-1 and TRBJ1-2; D not certain. The CDR3 is 13 residues long. Deletions cut 11 bases from V and 2 bases from J, with 15 bases between. The germline CDR1 and CDR2 sequences are MGHDK and SYGVNS. Written as DNA, the CDR3 is TGTGCCTCCAGCTCCGACAAAAACTATGGCTACACCTTC. Translating gives CASSSDKNYGYTF.

This clone has just a few counts. The rearrangement links TRBV10-3 to TRBJ2-5, with D possibly called TRBD1 or TRBD2 (5 bases each). The CDR3 contains 12 residues. Germline V gene lookup returns CDR1 ENHRY and CDR2 SYGVKD. The V end lost 10 bases, the J end lost 1 base, and 10 bases lay between the germline ends. The CDR3 loop is CATAGTQETQYF. DNA for the CDR3: TGTGCCACGGCCGGGACCCAAGAGACCCAGTACTTC.

In this sample, this clone turned up a few times. The chain recombines TRBV30 with TRBJ1-3; D uncertain. The CDR3 is 18 residues long. Between the trimmed V and J ends, which lost 2 bases and 4 bases, there was a span of 24 bases. Germline lookup yields CDR1 GTSNPN and CDR2 SVGIG (reference sequence). CDR3 sequence reads: CAWSTGWYQTKGGNTIYF. In DNA form, the CDR3 reads TGTGCCTGGAGTACCGGTTGGTACCAGACTAAGGGCGGAAACACCATATATTTT.

This clone appeared a few times. The chain combines TRBV10-3 with TRBJ2-3; D is unclear. Trimming left V 6 bases short and J 2 bases short, with 12 bases between. From germline, CDR1 is ENHRY and CDR2 SYGVKD. The CDR3 is 14 amino acids. The CDR3 coding sequence is TGTGCCATCAGCCGACACGCCCCCACAGATACGCAGTATTTT. It is translated as CAISRHAPTDTQYF.

The chain has TRBV28 and TRBJ2-2; 8 bases are a match to TRBD1. Germline loops: CDR1 MDHEN, CDR2 SYDVKM. The CDR3 is 15 amino acids. Trimming took 11 bases from V and 1 from J; bases not matched to a gene: 9. CDR3 in amino acids: CAGRPGTGNTGELFF. The CDR3, as DNA: TGTGCCGGCCGTCCCGGGACAGGGAACACCGGGGAGCTGTTTTTT.

In this sample, this clone turned up a few times. This chain joins TRBV7-2 and TRBJ1-2, with 7 bases aligning to TRBD1. This CDR3 contains 15 residues. Germline V gene sequence: CDR1 SGHTA, CDR2 FQGNSA. Trimming removed 5 bases from V and 4 bases from J; junction bases left unmatched: 10. CDR3 sequence (DNA): TGTGCCAGCAGCATACCCTGGGACAGTTCCTATGGCTACACCTTC. This encodes CASSIPWDSSYGYTF.

The DNA for the CDR3 is TGTGCCAGCAAAGACAGGGGGCTGATTGGCGAGACCCAGTACTTC. This encodes CASKDRGLIGETQYF. The V call is TRBV6-5, the J call TRBJ2-5; 10 bases align to TRBD1. V lost 7 bases, J lost 5 bases, and 10 bases stayed unmatched. CDR1 MNHEY and CDR2 SVGAGI come from the germline V gene. The CDR3 is made up of 15 amino acids.

This clone was counted between two and nine times. The chain combines TRBV28 with TRBJ1-2, with no clear D. V lost 4 bases, J lost 8 bases, and 11 bases lay in between. CDR3 size: 12 residues. Germline-derived CDR1 and CDR2 are MDHEN and SYDVKM. The DNA for the CDR3 is TGTGCCAGCAGTTCGGCCCGGGCGGGCTACACCTTC. It specifies CASSSARAGYTF.